This passage covers 3 T cell receptor beta chains from one sample sequenced in a study of cytomegalovirus exposure and HLA in healthy donors. The PCR ran on 60 Vbeta and 13 Jbeta primers. The assay was immunoSEQ multiplex PCR, and TCRdb's table has in-frame clones only and misses some. There are 150,000 to 200,000 clones in the sample; roughly a tenth occur only once, and 1% to 1.5% lies in the top ten. Sequenced sample: PBMCs. Every receptor here comes from a woman in her thirties in good health and CMV-seropositive.

In its sample, this clone was seen a few times. The V call is TRBV27, the J call TRBJ2-7; 9 bases match TRBD2. J gave up 3 bases and V 3 bases, and 3 bases lay outside the gene matches. The CDR3 runs 14 residues. Germline V gene data show CDR1 as MNHEY and CDR2 as SMNVEV (reference sequence). The CDR3 sequence: CASSLIAGDYEQYF. CDR3 bases: TGTGCCAGCAGTTTGATAGCGGGGGACTACGAGCAGTACTTC.

This clone was observed a handful of times. The chain carries TRBV27 and TRBJ2-7; 8 bases match TRBD1. The CDR3 is 14 residues long. In germline, CDR1 is MNHEY, CDR2 SMNVEV (reference sequence). The junction had 7 bases not matched to a gene; V was cut back by 6 bases and J by 3 bases. CDR3 protein: CASRSWDRNYEQYF. The CDR3 nucleotides are TGTGCCAGCAGATCTTGGGACAGGAACTACGAGCAGTACTTC.

The rearrangement uses TRBV5-1 and TRBJ2-7; D is uncertain. Germline V lookup: CDR1 SGHRS, CDR2 YFSETQ. CDR3 size: 12 residues. V lost 0 bases and J lost 5, with 6 bases in between. The DNA for the CDR3 is TGCGCCAGCAGCTTGGGAGGTGACGAGCAGTACTTC. Protein: CASSLGGDEQYF.